This T cell receptor beta chain was documented in a study of blood T cells in healthy people across ages. As for the study in general: Per two T cells, template switching captured roughly one barcoded beta molecule. General study findings and limits: It was held that diversity estimates obtained from one million T cells represented underestimates.

Every donor gave ten milliliters of peripheral blood. This CDR3 has 14 residues. V lost 2 bases, J lost 2 bases, and 10 bases lay in between. CDR1 and CDR2 (germline): DFQATT, SNEGSKA (reference sequence). Next came a second PCR, run for about 6 to 12 cycles, which used a sample-barcoded 5' primer along with a J-beta primer mix. In TCRdb, the 5' RACE reads were re-called with MiXCR into one record per CDR3 protein. The sample lists hundreds of thousands of distinct CDR3 sequences; around 48% were seen once. About this clonotype itself: The antigen remains undetermined.

This chain joins TRBV20-1 and TRBJ2-1; D perhaps matches TRBD2 (6 bases). This receptor was identified in a woman in her fifties or sixties in good health. Sequencing was performed on blood. The CDR3 is CSARMRLAYNEQFF. The CDR3 DNA reads TGCAGTGCTAGAATGAGACTAGCCTACAATGAGCAGTTCTTC.